The 16 T cell receptor beta chains presented below share a single source sample, sequenced in a study of blood T cell repertoires in COVID-19. Profiling relied on immunoSEQ multiplex PCR, and the TCRdb table lists in-frame clones only, not all of them. The sample holds around 65,000 clones, approximately 83% seen once. What was sequenced was peripheral blood. These receptor sequences come from a human donor in a cohort sampled during active COVID-19.

The genes are TRBV27 and TRBJ1-1, with 9 bases lining up with TRBD1. The CDR3 length is 14 residues. The V gene end was trimmed by 7 bases and the J gene end by 6 bases; junction bases not matched to a gene: 9. The germline gives CDR1 MNHEY, CDR2 SMNVEV (reference sequence). The CDR3 DNA reads as TGTGCCAGCACGGGACAGGGAATGTTTCCTGAAGCTTTCTTT. Its protein is CASTGQGMFPEAFF.

The rearrangement links TRBV5-1 to TRBJ2-5; possible D gene TRBD2, 5 bases. V was clipped by 0 bases and J by 2 bases, with 11 bases between them. CDR3 length: 15 amino acids. Germline values: CDR1 SGHRS, CDR2 YFSETQ. The CDR3 DNA sequence: TGCGCCAGCAGCTTGGCCGCGACGGGACAAGAGACCCAGTACTTC. It translates to CASSLAATGQETQYF.

The chain is built from TRBV7-9 and TRBJ2-7; possibly TRBD1 for D (6 bases). The V and J ends lost 0 bases and 4 bases respectively, with 13 bases between them. The V gene's germline CDR1 is SEHNR and CDR2 FQNEAQ (reference sequence). This CDR3 region has 15 residues. Here the CDR3 reads CASSLAPGDPYEQYF. The CDR3 nucleotides read TGTGCCAGCAGCTTAGCACCAGGGGATCCTTACGAGCAGTACTTC.

The chain links TRBV15 to TRBJ1-6; no reliable D call. This CDR3 has 13 residues. The germline V gene encodes CDR1 LNHNV and CDR2 YYDKDF (reference sequence). The ends were cut back, 0 bases at V and 10 bases at J, with 7 bases in the middle. The CDR3, as DNA: TGTGCCACCAGCAGAGATCGGCGGTCACCCCTCCACTTT. Translation: CATSRDRRSPLHF.

This chain connects TRBV5-1 to TRBJ2-4; a possible D gene is TRBD2 (6 bases). There are 17 residues in the CDR3. Germline lookup yields CDR1 SGHRS and CDR2 YFSETQ. The V and J ends lost 4 bases and 0 bases respectively, with 17 bases between them. CDR3 loop: CASSVEGDFLAKNIQYF. In nucleotides, the CDR3 is TGCGCCAGCAGCGTCGAAGGGGACTTCTTAGCCAAAAACATTCAGTACTTC.

The chain employs TRBV6-5 and TRBJ2-2; 9 bases are a match to TRBD1. CDR3 length: 14 residues. Germline V gene sequence: CDR1 MNHEY, CDR2 SVGAGI. The trim removed 6 bases at V and 4 bases at J, leaving 3 bases unmatched. The CDR3 is CASRETGGTGELFF. The CDR3 bases are TGTGCCAGCAGGGAGACAGGGGGCACCGGGGAGCTGTTTTTT.

This clone appeared a single time. This CDR3 reads CASSLGTGHLEGYTF. The CDR3 DNA is TGTGCCAGCAGTTTAGGAACAGGGCATCTAGAAGGCTACACCTTC. The rearrangement joins TRBV28 to TRBJ1-2; tentatively, D is TRBD1 (6 bases). V was trimmed by 2 bases and J by 8 bases, leaving 18 bases between them. The CDR3 is 15 residues long. Germline CDR1 MDHEN, CDR2 SYDVKM.

This chain uses TRBV7-3 with TRBJ2-6, with D possibly matching TRBD1 (5 bases). CDR1 is SGHTA, CDR2 FQGTGA, per germline. Trimming stripped 5 bases from V and 0 bases from J, with 11 bases between. This CDR3 has 16 residues. CDR3: CASSASRVSGANVLTF. CDR3 coding DNA: TGTGCCAGCAGCGCCTCCAGGGTCTCTGGGGCCAACGTCCTGACTTTC.

V gene TRBV7-9 combines with J gene TRBJ2-1, with 7 bases fitting TRBD2. The CDR3 is 16 amino acids. The trim removed 5 bases at V and 3 bases at J, leaving 10 bases unmatched. CDR1 SEHNR and CDR2 FQNEAQ come from the germline V gene (reference sequence). The CDR3 protein is CASSQSLGTNYNEQFF. The CDR3 nucleotides are TGTGCCAGCAGCCAGTCGCTGGGGACTAACTACAATGAGCAGTTCTTC.

The chain recombines TRBV7-8 with TRBJ2-7, with D possibly TRBD1 on 6 matching bases. V lost 4 bases and J lost 2, with 9 bases in between. Germline loops: CDR1 SGHVS, CDR2 FQNEAQ. The CDR3 covers 13 residues. In DNA form, the CDR3 reads TGTGCCAGCAGCTACGGACAGACCTACGAGCAGTACTTC. This translates into CASSYGQTYEQYF.

This chain links TRBV11-3 with TRBJ2-2; a weak D match, TRBD1 (5 bases). V lost 5 bases and J lost 6, with 16 bases in between. Germline-derived CDR1 and CDR2 are SGHNT and YENEEA. The CDR3 length is 15 residues. CDR3 in amino acids: CASSPVSLGAGELFF. The CDR3 region has the DNA TGTGCCAGCAGCCCCGTCTCGCTAGGGGCCGGGGAGCTGTTTTTT.

V usage is TRBV28 and J usage is TRBJ2-7, with 10 positions matching TRBD2. CDR1 is MDHEN and CDR2 is SYDVKM in the germline V gene. V dropped 5 bases and J dropped 0; count of bases not matched to a gene: 10. This CDR3 contains 17 residues. The CDR3 is CASSIVGLADSSYEQYF. The DNA for the CDR3 is TGTGCCAGCAGTATCGTCGGACTAGCGGATAGCTCCTACGAGCAGTACTTC.

The chain employs TRBV7-8 and TRBJ1-1, with 7 bases lining up with TRBD1. With 1 base clipped from V and 1 base from J, the junction kept 12 bases outside the gene matches. Germline V gene sequence: CDR1 SGHVS, CDR2 FQNEAQ. The CDR3 totals 18 residues. CDR3 protein: CASSLGYRGPRSNTEAFF. The CDR3, as DNA: TGTGCCAGCAGCTTAGGGTACAGGGGCCCCCGATCGAACACTGAAGCTTTCTTT. Supplemented by reference TRBV7-8 and TRBJ1-1, the full variable domain reads GAGVSQSPRYKVAKRGQDVALRCDPISGHVSLFWYQQALGQGPEFLTYFQNEAQLDKSGLPSDRFFAERPEGSVSTLKIQRTQQEDSAVYLCASSLGYRGPRSNTEAFFGQGTRLTVV.

The rearrangement uses TRBV6-6 and TRBJ2-1; 8 bases align to TRBD2. The CDR3 totals 16 residues. Unmatched junction bases numbered 9, after V lost 2 bases and J lost 6 bases. Germline CDR1 reads MNHNY; CDR2 reads SVGAGI (reference sequence). The CDR3 loop reads CASSYPTSGVTNEQFF. In DNA form, the CDR3 reads TGTGCCAGCAGTTACCCTACTAGCGGAGTAACCAATGAGCAGTTCTTC.

The V gene is TRBV28, the J gene TRBJ1-6; D remains ambiguous. CDR1 and CDR2 (germline): MDHEN, SYDVKM. This CDR3 comprises 15 residues. Trimming pared 6 bases from V and 6 bases from J, leaving 15 bases between. CDR3 loop: CASRTRGSGNSPLHF. DNA of the CDR3: TGTGCCAGCAGAACGCGGGGTTCCGGTAATTCACCCCTCCACTTT.

This chain joins TRBV27 and TRBJ2-2; 9 positions match TRBD1. After removal of 7 bases from V and 3 bases from J, the junction contained 9 bases not matched to a gene. CDR1 and CDR2 from the germline V gene are MNHEY and SMNVEV (reference sequence). There are 16 residues in the CDR3. DNA of the CDR3: TGTGCCAGCAAAAGACCGGGACAGGGTTACACCGGGGAGCTGTTTTTT. Its translation is CASKRPGQGYTGELFF.